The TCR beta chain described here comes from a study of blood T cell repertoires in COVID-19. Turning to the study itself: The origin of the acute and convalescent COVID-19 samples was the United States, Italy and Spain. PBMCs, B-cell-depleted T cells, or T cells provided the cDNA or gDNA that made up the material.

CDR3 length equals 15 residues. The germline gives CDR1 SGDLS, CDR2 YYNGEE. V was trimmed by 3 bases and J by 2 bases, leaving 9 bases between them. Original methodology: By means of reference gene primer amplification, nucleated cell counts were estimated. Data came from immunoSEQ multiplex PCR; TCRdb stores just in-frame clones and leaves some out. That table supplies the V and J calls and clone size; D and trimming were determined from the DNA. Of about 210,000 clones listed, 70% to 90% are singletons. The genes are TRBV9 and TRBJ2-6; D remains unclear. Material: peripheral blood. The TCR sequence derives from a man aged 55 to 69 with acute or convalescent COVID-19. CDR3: CASSGGAAGANVLTF. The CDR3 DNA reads TGTGCCAGCAGCGGAGGTGCGGCTGGGGCCAACGTCCTGACTTTC.